This entry lists 15 T cell receptor beta chains sequenced from one sample in a study of CD8+ T cells in alopecia areata listed by TCRdb under 2018. Library prep was done by the immunoSEQ multiplex PCR assay. To provide template for TCR sequencing, every sample had RNA extracted and reverse transcribed into cDNA. The clones in this table, taken by TCRdb from immuneACCESS, are in-frame only. Not every clone is retained; where verified, under half of the shortfall comes from an unresolved V gene, and the cause of the rest is unknown. Here the sample has about 200,000 clones; roughly 56% occur a single time. The ten most abundant clones make up nearly 5% of the sample. Material: CD8+ T cells sorted from blood. These receptors originate from a human donor in good health.

This chain connects TRBV4-1 to TRBJ2-2; no clear D. Germline V gene sequence: CDR1 MGHRA, CDR2 YSYEKL. The CDR3 sequence is 16 residues long. V lost 1 base and J 6 bases, leaving 15 bases between the germline ends. CDR3 amino acids: CASSQGRSHSPGELFF. CDR3 DNA sequence: TGCGCCAGCAGCCAAGGAAGATCCCACAGTCCCGGGGAGCTGTTTTTT.

This clone was observed a single time. Other nucleotide sequences in the sample specify the same CDR3. The CDR3 DNA reads TGCGCCAGCAGCCAAGTGGGGGGGCAGCCCCAGCATTTT. Protein sequence: CASSQVGGQPQHF. The rearrangement links TRBV4-1 to TRBJ1-5, with a possible D match to TRBD1 (5 bases). Germline V gene data show CDR1 as MGHRA and CDR2 as YSYEKL. The CDR3 has 13 residues. Between the trimmed V and J ends, which lost 1 base and 7 bases, there was a span of 8 bases.

As for this clone: Other DNA sequences of this sample code for an identical CDR3. The V and J genes are TRBV29-1 and TRBJ1-2; D is undetermined. V was pared by 4 bases and J by 7 bases, with 4 bases between. CDR1 and CDR2 (germline): SQVTM, ANQGSEA. The CDR3 spans 9 residues. The CDR3: CSVGSGYTF. The CDR3 coding sequence is TGCAGCGTTGGCAGTGGCTACACCTTC.

This clone showed up just a few times. J is TRBJ2-1 and V is TRBV7-8; 10 nucleotides match TRBD2. CDR3 size: 14 residues. Unmatched junction bases numbered 3, after V lost 1 base and J lost 9 bases. CDR1 is SGHVS and CDR2 is FQNEAQ in the germline V gene. DNA of the CDR3: TGTGCCAGCAGCTTAGTTCTAGCGGGGGTTGAGCAGTTCTTC. Translation gives CASSLVLAGVEQFF.

V gene TRBV19 combines with J gene TRBJ2-2, with a tentative D call TRBD2 (5 bases). V lost 7 bases and J 1 base, leaving 13 bases between the germline ends. The CDR3 spans 15 residues. CDR1 is LNHDA, CDR2 SQIVND, per germline (reference sequence). CDR3 coding DNA: TGTGCCAGTACCCCAGCTAGCTGGAACACCGGGGAGCTGTTTTTT. It is translated as CASTPASWNTGELFF.

The rearrangement links TRBV29-1 to TRBJ2-1, with TRBD1 matching 7 bases. Unmatched junction bases numbered 7, after V lost 5 bases and J lost 0 bases. The CDR3 loop spans 15 amino acids. Germline CDR1 SQVTM, CDR2 ANQGSEA. CDR3 region: CSVSPGQTSYNEQFF. The CDR3 coding sequence is TGCAGCGTTTCGCCGGGACAGACCTCCTACAATGAGCAGTTCTTC.

This clone was counted ten times or more. A much larger clone is a single base away; this may be a read error. At the DNA level, this CDR3 is encoded by other sequences in the same sample as well. The chain is built from TRBV6-4 and TRBJ2-6; no clear D gene. The CDR3 contains 13 residues. Germline V gene sequence: CDR1 MRHNA, CDR2 SNTAGT. The V end lost 0 bases, the J end lost 4 bases, and 1 base lay between the germline ends. The CDR3 sequence: CASSDSGANVLTF. The CDR3 nucleotides read TGTGCCAGCAGTGACTCGGGGGCCAACGTCCTGACTTTC.

In its sample, this clone was seen a few times. V usage is TRBV27 and J usage is TRBJ1-6; D might be TRBD1 (5 bases). Germline V lookup: CDR1 MNHEY, CDR2 SMNVEV (reference sequence). Trimming took 5 bases from V and 10 from J, leaving 15 bases between them. The CDR3 is 14 amino acids. CDR3 in DNA: TGTGCCAGCAGTCCCCGGGGGGGGTTCTCACCCCTCCACTTT. Encoded protein: CASSPRGGFSPLHF.

V gene TRBV5-1 combines with J gene TRBJ2-1, with 8 nucleotides matching TRBD2. Germline CDR1 SGHRS, CDR2 YFSETQ. The ends lost 4 bases at V and 5 bases at J; junction bases unmatched: 2. The CDR3 has 13 residues. CDR3 loop: CASSPGGDNEQFF. DNA for the CDR3: TGCGCCAGCAGCCCCGGGGGGGACAATGAGCAGTTCTTC. The variable domain in full, completed from reference TRBV5-1 and TRBJ2-1, reads KAGVTQTPRYLIKTRGQQVTLSCSPISGHRSVSWYQQTPGQGLQFLFEYFSETQRNKGNFPGRFSGRQFSNSRSEMNVSTLELGDSALYLCASSPGGDNEQFFGPGTRLTVL.

The CDR3 reads CAWREGTGLQPQHF. The CDR3 DNA reads TGTGCCTGGAGGGAGGGAACAGGGCTTCAGCCCCAGCATTTT. The chain joins TRBV30 to TRBJ1-5, with a weak D call TRBD1 (6 bases). V lost 3 bases to trimming and J lost 6 bases, with 15 bases between them. CDR1 GTSNPN and CDR2 SVGIG come from the germline V gene (reference sequence). The CDR3 spans 14 residues. Full variable domain (outside the CDR3, taken from reference TRBV30 and TRBJ1-5): SQTIHQWPATLVQPVGSPLSLECTVEGTSNPNLYWYRQAAGRGLQLLFYSVGIGQISSEVPQNLSASRPQDRQFILSSKKLLLSDSGFYLCAWREGTGLQPQHFGDGTRLSIL.

This chain joins TRBV4-1 and TRBJ2-3; D is ambiguous. CDR1 is MGHRA, CDR2 YSYEKL, per germline. The CDR3 has 16 amino acids. V lost 0 bases to trimming and J lost 7 bases, with 17 bases between them. CDR3 amino acids: CASSQDDRAPTYTQYF. The CDR3 DNA sequence: TGCGCCAGCAGCCAAGATGATAGGGCCCCAACTTATACGCAGTATTTT.

V and J are TRBV5-1 and TRBJ2-7; D might be TRBD2 (5 bases). V was cut by 2 bases and J by 2 bases, with 11 bases left in between. The CDR3 runs to 14 residues. Germline CDR1 is SGHRS and CDR2 is YFSETQ. DNA of the CDR3: TGCGCCAGCAGCTTCGCAGTCGGGGCCTACGAGCAGTACTTC. Amino acid sequence: CASSFAVGAYEQYF. Full variable domain (outside the CDR3, taken from reference TRBV5-1 and TRBJ2-7): KAGVTQTPRYLIKTRGQQVTLSCSPISGHRSVSWYQQTPGQGLQFLFEYFSETQRNKGNFPGRFSGRQFSNSRSEMNVSTLELGDSALYLCASSFAVGAYEQYFGPGTRLTVT.

The V and J genes are TRBV7-8 and TRBJ2-5; TRBD2 agrees at 10 bases. The CDR3 totals 14 residues. Germline V gives CDR1 SGHVS, CDR2 FQNEAQ. Trimming cost V 4 bases and J 5 bases; bases outside gene matches: 4. The CDR3 loop is CASSSTSGEETQYF. The CDR3 coding sequence is TGTGCCAGCAGCTCTACTAGCGGGGAGGAGACCCAGTACTTC.

The chain recombines TRBV4-1 with TRBJ2-3; 10 bases align to TRBD2. Germline V gene data show CDR1 as MGHRA and CDR2 as YSYEKL. The J segment lost 0 bases and the V segment lost 0 bases, leaving 6 bases of the junction unmatched. This CDR3 has 18 residues. The CDR3 is CASSQEGGLARSTDTQYF. The CDR3 DNA is TGCGCCAGCAGCCAAGAGGGGGGACTAGCGAGGAGCACAGATACGCAGTATTTT.

The chain links TRBV2 to TRBJ2-1, with 13 positions matching TRBD2. Germline V CDR1 and CDR2: SNHLY, FYNNEI. Unmatched junction bases numbered 5, after V lost 3 bases and J lost 6 bases. The CDR3 spans 16 residues. This CDR3 reads CASSDPLAGGSNEQFF. In DNA, the CDR3 is TGTGCCAGCAGTGACCCACTAGCGGGGGGGAGCAATGAGCAGTTCTTC.